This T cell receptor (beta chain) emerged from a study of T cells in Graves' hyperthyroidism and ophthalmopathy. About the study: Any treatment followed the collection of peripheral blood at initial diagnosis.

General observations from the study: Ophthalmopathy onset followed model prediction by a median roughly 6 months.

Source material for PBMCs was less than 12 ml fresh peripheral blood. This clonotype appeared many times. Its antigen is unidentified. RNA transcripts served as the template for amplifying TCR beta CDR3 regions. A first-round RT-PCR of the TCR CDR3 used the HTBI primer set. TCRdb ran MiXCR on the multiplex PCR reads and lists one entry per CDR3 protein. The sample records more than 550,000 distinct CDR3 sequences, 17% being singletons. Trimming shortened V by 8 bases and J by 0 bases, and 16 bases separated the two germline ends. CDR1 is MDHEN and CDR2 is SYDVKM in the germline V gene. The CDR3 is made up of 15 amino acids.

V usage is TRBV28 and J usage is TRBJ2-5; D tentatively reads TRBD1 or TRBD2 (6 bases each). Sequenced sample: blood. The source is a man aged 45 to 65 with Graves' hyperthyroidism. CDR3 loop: CASQPGGPYQETQYF. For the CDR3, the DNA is TGTGCCAGCCAACCCGGGGGCCCGTACCAAGAGACCCAGTACTTC.